A single sample is the source of the 3 T cell receptor beta chains below, sequenced in a study of blood T cell repertoires in COVID-19. The table came from immunoSEQ multiplex PCR; TCRdb's copy has only in-frame clones and leaves some out. The repertoire consists of some 87,000 clones, with 70% to 85% occurring once and the leading ten covering 24%. The sample was peripheral blood. The receptors originated from a human donor in a cohort sampled during active COVID-19.

The rearrangement links TRBV4-3 to TRBJ2-5; perhaps TRBD2 as D (6 bases). Trimming removed 1 base from V and 5 bases from J, with 23 bases in between. This CDR3 has 18 amino acids. Germline V gives CDR1 LGHNA, CDR2 YSLEER. This CDR3 reads CASSQGGGETPGAETQYF. The CDR3 DNA follows: TGCGCCAGCAGCCAAGGGGGCGGGGAAACCCCCGGAGCTGAGACCCAGTACTTC.

V and J are TRBV18 and TRBJ2-3, with D perhaps matching TRBD2 (7 bases). V was clipped by 3 bases and J by 2 bases, with 15 bases between them. Germline assignment: CDR1 KGHSH and CDR2 LQKENI. The length of the CDR3 is 16 residues. CDR3 sequence reads: CASSPRGGATTDTQYF. The DNA of the CDR3 is TGTGCCAGCTCACCCCGTGGGGGGGCAACCACAGATACGCAGTATTTT. Full variable domain (rest looked up from reference TRBV18 and TRBJ2-3): NAGVMQNPRHLVRRRGQEARLRCSPMKGHSHVYWYRQLPEEGLKFMVYLQKENIIDESGMPKERFSAEFPKEGPSILRIQQVVRGDSAAYFCASSPRGGATTDTQYFGPGTRLTVL.

V is TRBV2 and J is TRBJ2-1, with 11 bases fitting TRBD2. This CDR3 is built from 15 residues. CDR1 and CDR2 from the germline V gene are SNHLY and FYNNEI. V shed 6 bases and J 9 bases; nucleotides not matched to a gene: 10. This CDR3 reads CASRRSSGRFSEQFF. The CDR3, as DNA: TGTGCCAGCAGACGATCTAGCGGGAGGTTTAGTGAGCAGTTCTTC.